The 21 T cell receptor beta chains listed next were all sequenced from one sample in a study of regulatory T cells in long-lasting Graves disease. Building of the TCR beta libraries involved iRepertoire HTBI primers and Arm-PCR of CDR3 regions. TCRdb passed the multiplex PCR reads through MiXCR, listing each CDR3 protein once. The table records some 560,000 distinct CDR3 sequences, about 16% of them present only once. Described time point: newly diagnosed GD, antithyroid drugs for less than 3 months. The TCR library was prepared using RNA isolated from PBMCs. The data also belong to a second study, concerning T cells in Graves' hyperthyroidism and ophthalmopathy.

The material sequenced was peripheral blood mononuclear cells (PBMCs), taken at new diagnosis, from a patient treated with antithyroid drugs. Source of these receptors: a middle-aged woman with Graves disease.

This clonotype was counted many times. The J gene is TRBJ2-1, the V gene TRBV6-1; no clear D gene. V was pared by 8 bases and J by 4 bases, with 15 bases between. The CDR3 runs to 14 residues. Germline assignment: CDR1 MNHNS and CDR2 SASEGT. CDR3 in DNA: TGTGCCAGCCGTAAAGCTGGGGTTTACAATGAGCAGTTCTTC. Amino acid sequence: CASRKAGVYNEQFF.

This clonotype was counted between two and nine times. This chain uses TRBV7-6 with TRBJ2-5; D is perhaps TRBD1 (5 bases). The germline gives CDR1 SGHVS, CDR2 FNYEAQ. This CDR3 has 16 residues. V was cut by 5 bases and J by 2 bases, with 18 bases left in between. The CDR3 region has the DNA TGTGCCAGCAGCACGAAGCGACAGCTAAATCAAGAGACCCAGTACTTC. Its protein product is CASSTKRQLNQETQYF.

V is TRBV12-3 or TRBV12-4 and J is TRBJ1-5; TRBD1 aligns across 8 bases. Germline trimming cut 6 bases from V and 10 bases from J; bases unmatched to any gene: 14. This CDR3 is 15 amino acids long. The CDR3 bases are TGTGCCAGCAGCCTCGGACAGGGTGTTTTTCTCCCCCAGCATTTT. This translates into CASSLGQGVFLPQHF.

This clonotype has ten or more counts. V is TRBV12-3 or TRBV12-4 and J is TRBJ1-2; 7 bases are shared with TRBD1. The CDR3 has 15 residues. With V trimmed by 5 bases and J by 0 bases, 6 bases remained unmatched. In nucleotides, the CDR3 is TGTGCCAGCAGTCCGACAGGGTACCCTAACTATGGCTACACCTTC. Translating it yields CASSPTGYPNYGYTF.

The table lists this clonotype with a few counts. It may be a read error: a sequence one base away is much more abundant. V usage is TRBV2 and J usage is TRBJ2-7; D may be TRBD1 or TRBD2 (5 bases each). Germline V gives CDR1 SNHLY, CDR2 FYNNEI. Trimming removed 4 bases at V and 0 bases at J, with 13 bases between. The CDR3 loop spans 15 amino acids. The CDR3 protein is CASSGRDGHSYEQYF. The CDR3 DNA reads as TGTGCCAGCAGTGGTAGGGACGGACACTCCTACGAGCAGTACTTC.

This clonotype was recorded many times. V gene TRBV12-3 or TRBV12-4 combines with J gene TRBJ1-6; D is perhaps TRBD1 (6 bases). The CDR3 runs to 15 residues. Trimming stripped 1 base from V and 9 bases from J, with 13 bases between. CDR3 nucleotide sequence: TGTGCCAGCAGTTTAGACGGGGGGGCTGGTTCACCCCTCCACTTT. Translating gives CASSLDGGAGSPLHF.

At least ten counts were recorded for this clonotype. The V and J genes are TRBV4-1 and TRBJ2-3; maybe TRBD2 (5 bases). The germline CDR1 and CDR2 sequences are MGHRA and YSYEKL. The CDR3 runs 14 residues. Trimming took off 0 bases at V and 1 base at J, with 5 bases between the two ends. CDR3: CASSQDGGTDTQYF. The CDR3 DNA reads TGCGCCAGCAGCCAAGACGGGGGCACAGATACGCAGTATTTT.

This clonotype was detected a few times. This sequence joins TRBV6-2 or TRBV6-3 and TRBJ2-7; 11 bases align to TRBD1. Per the germline V gene, CDR1 is MNHEY and CDR2 is SVGEGT. Trimming removed 5 bases from V and 6 bases from J; junction bases left unmatched: 6. The CDR3 length is 14 residues. DNA of the CDR3: TGTGCCAGCAGTAGAACCGGGACAGGGGGCGAGCAGTACTTC. Translating it yields CASSRTGTGGEQYF.

This chain links TRBV29-1 with TRBJ2-3; perhaps TRBD2 as D (6 bases). V was trimmed by 3 bases and J by 0 bases, leaving 10 bases between them. The germline V gene has CDR1 SQVTM and CDR2 ANQGSEA. The CDR3 runs to 14 residues. The CDR3 nucleotides are TGCAGCGTTGACGGGGGAACTAGCACAGATACGCAGTATTTT. Its translation: CSVDGGTSTDTQYF.

V is TRBV4-1 and J is TRBJ1-5, with D perhaps TRBD1 (5 bases). V shed 0 bases and J shed 6 bases, with 15 bases lying between them. The CDR3 sequence is 16 residues long. Germline CDR1 reads MGHRA; CDR2 reads YSYEKL. CDR3: CASSQDPQAGRQPQHF. CDR3 nucleotide sequence: TGCGCCAGCAGCCAAGATCCCCAAGCAGGGCGTCAGCCCCAGCATTTT.

Details on this clonotype: A much larger clone is a single base away; this may be a read error. The rearrangement joins TRBV11-1 to TRBJ2-7; 10 bases align to TRBD1. Germline CDR1 and CDR2: SGHAT and FQDESV (reference sequence). The CDR3 consists of 14 residues. Trimming cost V 5 bases and J 7 bases; bases outside gene matches: 8. The CDR3 sequence: CASSHRDRGNEQYF. CDR3 sequence (DNA): TGTGCCAGCAGCCACCGGGACAGGGGTAATGAGCAGTACTTC.

The chain is built from TRBV28 and TRBJ1-3, with 9 bases matching TRBD1. Per germline, CDR1 MDHEN and CDR2 SYDVKM. The length of the CDR3 is 14 residues. CDR3 amino acids: CAAGTGRFGNTIYF. CDR3 nucleotides: TGTGCGGCCGGGACAGGGAGATTTGGAAACACCATATATTTT. Full variable domain (missing parts from reference TRBV28 and TRBJ1-3): DVKVTQSSRYLVKRTGEKVFLECVQDMDHENMFWYRQDPGLGLRLIYFSYDVKMKEKGDIPEGYSVSREKKERFSLILESASTNQTSMYLCAAGTGRFGNTIYFGEGSWLTVV.

This clonotype was observed a handful of times. The V call is TRBV5-1, the J call TRBJ2-5; D is perhaps TRBD1 (6 bases). This CDR3 is built from 17 residues. From germline, CDR1 is SGHRS and CDR2 YFSETQ. The ends were cut back, 2 bases at V and 1 base at J, with 18 bases in the middle. The chain's CDR3 is CASSLGFQGRTQETQYF. In DNA, the CDR3 is TGCGCCAGCAGCTTAGGGTTTCAGGGGCGCACCCAAGAGACCCAGTACTTC.

This clonotype occurred many times. The chain recombines TRBV7-8 with TRBJ1-5, with unresolved D. V gave up 1 base and J gave up 3 bases, with 7 bases separating them. Germline CDR1 is SGHVS and CDR2 is FQNEAQ. The CDR3 spans 14 residues. The CDR3 sequence is CASSLDGYNQPQHF. In DNA form, the CDR3 reads TGTGCCAGCAGCTTAGACGGATACAATCAGCCCCAGCATTTT.

This clonotype was picked up many times. The chain is built from TRBV3-1 and TRBJ2-7, with D tentatively TRBD1 or TRBD2 (5 bases each). Per the germline V gene, CDR1 is LGHDT and CDR2 is YNNKEL (reference sequence). The CDR3 totals 13 residues. V lost 6 bases and J 0 bases, leaving 9 bases between the germline ends. CDR3 coding DNA: TGTGCCAGCAGGATCGGGACCTCCTACGAGCAGTACTTC. Translated, it gives CASRIGTSYEQYF.

The table lists this clonotype with a few counts. V usage is TRBV15 and J usage is TRBJ1-2, with a weak D call TRBD1 (5 bases). The CDR3 runs 15 residues. The V gene's germline CDR1 is LNHNV and CDR2 YYDKDF (reference sequence). V was shortened by 2 bases and J by 8 bases, with 18 bases between the two germline ends. The CDR3 DNA is TGTGCCACCAGCAGACTGGGACCTCTCCTGGGGGGCTACACCTTC. As protein: CATSRLGPLLGGYTF. Variable domain in full (rest from reference TRBV15 and TRBJ1-2): DAMVIQNPRYQVTQFGKPVTLSCSQTLNHNVMYWYQQKSSQAPKLLFHYYDKDFNNEADTPDNFQSRRPNTSFCFLDIRSPGLGDTAMYLCATSRLGPLLGGYTFGSGTRLTVV.

The V call is TRBV5-1, the J call TRBJ2-1; 8 bases map to TRBD2. The CDR3 contains 13 residues. Germline lookup yields CDR1 SGHRS and CDR2 YFSETQ. Trimming took 6 bases from V and 8 from J; bases not matched to a gene: 7. DNA of the CDR3: TGCGCCAGCACGGGGGGGCCTGGGGATGAGCAGTTCTTC. Translated, it gives CASTGGPGDEQFF.

The chain is built from TRBV29-1 and TRBJ1-1; D is possibly TRBD1 (6 bases). The CDR3 has 12 amino acids. V lost 5 bases, J lost 7 bases, and 14 bases lay in between. Per germline, CDR1 SQVTM and CDR2 ANQGSEA. The CDR3 region is CSVKGGSGEAFF. The CDR3 coding sequence is TGCAGCGTTAAAGGGGGGTCGGGTGAAGCTTTCTTT.

This clonotype was picked up many times. The rearrangement links TRBV2 to TRBJ2-3; TRBD2 matches at 8 bases. CDR1 SNHLY and CDR2 FYNNEI come from the germline V gene. V lost 5 bases to trimming and J lost 1 base; unmatched junction nucleotides: 8. The CDR3 runs 16 residues. The CDR3 here is CASSLSGRGGTDTQYF. The CDR3 DNA follows: TGTGCCAGCAGTCTCTCGGGGCGGGGGGGCACAGATACGCAGTATTTT.

The rearrangement joins TRBV7-9 to TRBJ1-5; D ambiguous. The V gene's germline CDR1 is SEHNR and CDR2 FQNEAQ (reference sequence). The CDR3 extends over 15 amino acids. Trimming took 5 bases from V and 4 from J, leaving 15 bases between them. The CDR3 protein is CASSPGMSENQPQHF. The CDR3 region has the DNA TGTGCCAGCAGCCCCGGAATGAGTGAAAATCAGCCCCAGCATTTT.

CDR3 amino acids: CASSTGREVGSPLHF. The CDR3 nucleotides read TGTGCCAGCAGTACGGGGCGGGAGGTAGGCTCACCCCTCCACTTT. The V and J genes are TRBV12-3 or TRBV12-4 and TRBJ1-6; D perhaps matches TRBD1 (5 bases). Trimming shortened V by 5 bases and J by 10 bases, and 18 bases separated the two germline ends. CDR3 size: 15 residues.